Each of the 10 T cell receptor beta chains below was sequenced from the same sample in a study of T cells after yellow fever vaccination. TCRdb independently ran MiXCR on the 5' RACE reads; one entry per CDR3 protein. The repertoire includes a few hundred thousand distinct CDR3 sequences, about 3.5% of them detected once, and around 22% sits in the top ten. This specimen was PBMCs, taken on the day of the yellow fever booster vaccination. These receptor sequences come from a man aged 18 to 30 who received the YFV17D yellow fever vaccine.

V and J are TRBV12-3 or TRBV12-4 and TRBJ1-6; D remains ambiguous. CDR3 size: 16 residues. Trimming took off 1 base at V and 0 bases at J, with 7 bases between the two ends. The CDR3 DNA is TGTGCCAGCAGTTTAGGAATTAGCTCCTATAATTCACCCCTCCACTTT. This translates into CASSLGISSYNSPLHF.

V usage is TRBV6-5 and J usage is TRBJ1-1; no firm D call. The CDR3 covers 16 residues. Germline loops: CDR1 MNHEY, CDR2 SVGAGI. The V gene lost 5 bases and the J gene lost 0 bases, with 16 bases spanning the gap. The CDR3 sequence is CASSLNGVKVNTEAFF. The DNA for the CDR3 is TGTGCCAGCAGTCTAAACGGGGTGAAAGTGAACACTGAAGCTTTCTTT.

This clonotype was seen at least ten times. This chain uses TRBV24-1 with TRBJ2-5, with D unclear. V dropped 3 bases and J dropped 3 bases, with 10 bases sitting between them. There are 14 residues in the CDR3. Germline-derived CDR1 and CDR2 are KGHDR and SFDVKD. The chain's CDR3 is CATSDPRREETQYF. The CDR3 nucleotides are TGTGCCACCAGTGATCCCCGACGGGAAGAGACCCAGTACTTC.

In its sample, this clonotype was seen many times. The J gene is TRBJ2-1, the V gene TRBV6-1; D is tentatively TRBD1 or TRBD2 (8 bases each). V shed 7 bases and J shed 4 bases, with 17 bases lying between them. Germline V CDR1 and CDR2: MNHNS, SASEGT. This CDR3 has 15 residues. The CDR3 nucleotides read TGTGCCAGCACCGGGAGGGACAGGCGATACAATGAGCAGTTCTTC. This encodes CASTGRDRRYNEQFF.

The rearrangement links TRBV20-1 to TRBJ2-7, with D possibly TRBD1 on 5 matching bases. Germline loops: CDR1 DFQATT, CDR2 SNEGSKA (reference sequence). The CDR3 is 11 residues long. The V gene lost 3 bases and the J gene lost 6 bases, with 9 bases spanning the gap. CDR3 amino acids: CSASDRIEQYV. Written as DNA, the CDR3 is TGCAGTGCTAGTGACAGAATCGAGCAGTACGTC.

This clonotype was counted at least ten times. This chain joins TRBV7-2 and TRBJ2-2, with TRBD2 as a possible D gene (6 bases). The V end lost 8 bases, the J end lost 0 bases, and 10 bases lay between the germline ends. The CDR3 has 14 amino acids. Germline values: CDR1 SGHTA, CDR2 FQGNSA. The CDR3 nucleotides read TGTGCCAGCCTGCGGGGCGCGAACACCGGGGAGCTGTTTTTT. This encodes CASLRGANTGELFF.

This clonotype was observed many times. This chain uses TRBV7-3 with TRBJ2-3; TRBD1 is a possible D gene (5 bases). This CDR3 is built from 15 residues. Deletions cut 1 base from V and 1 base from J, with 9 bases between. Germline V gene data show CDR1 as SGHTA and CDR2 as FQGTGA. CDR3 in amino acids: CASSLMGRGTDTQYF. The DNA for the CDR3 is TGTGCCAGCAGCTTAATGGGCAGGGGCACAGATACGCAGTATTTT.

This clonotype was seen repeatedly, ten times or more. The chain combines TRBV4-1 with TRBJ2-1, with TRBD2 identical over 7 bases. Germline values: CDR1 MGHRA, CDR2 YSYEKL. There are 16 residues in the CDR3. V gave up 1 base and J gave up 6 bases; unmatched junction bases: 9. This CDR3 reads CASSQVPPGGTNEQFF. The CDR3 coding sequence is TGCGCCAGCAGCCAAGTCCCTCCGGGGGGTACCAATGAGCAGTTCTTC.

At least ten counts were recorded for this clonotype. The CDR3 reads CASRSTSGGVLQETQYF. CDR3 sequence (DNA): TGTGCCAGCAGGTCGACTAGCGGGGGGGTCCTCCAAGAGACCCAGTACTTC. V is TRBV5-6 and J is TRBJ2-5; 14 nucleotides align to TRBD2. Per germline, CDR1 SGHDT and CDR2 YYEEEE. The CDR3 contains 17 residues. Germline trimming cut 5 bases from V and 1 base from J; bases unmatched to any gene: 7.

This clonotype was observed at least ten times. The chain recombines TRBV19 with TRBJ2-4, with a possible D match to TRBD2 (6 bases). The germline CDR1 and CDR2 sequences are LNHDA and SQIVND (reference sequence). The V end was cut by 3 bases, the J end by 7 bases, with 16 bases between. The length of the CDR3 is 15 residues. The CDR3 bases are TGTGCCAGTAGTATTGGCCTAGCGAATTTCAACATTCAGTACTTC. It yields the protein CASSIGLANFNIQYF.